This TCR beta chain emerged from a study of blood T cell repertoires in COVID-19. The CDR3 loop spans 11 amino acids. Germline CDR1 and CDR2: DFQATT and SNEGSKA (reference sequence). Trimming left V 0 bases short and J 8 bases short, with 7 bases between. This table comes from immunoSEQ multiplex PCR, and its TCRdb copy is limited to in-frame clones, with some not included. The data contain under 450,000 clones, around 88% of them singletons. The chain uses TRBV20-1 and TRBJ1-1; D remains ambiguous. This clonotype originated in a woman in her forties or fifties with COVID-19, enrolled during active disease. Material for sequencing was peripheral blood. As DNA, the CDR3 is TGCAGTGCTAGAGATCGCGGCGAAGCTTTCTTT. Translating it yields CSARDRGEAFF.